The clone carrying this T cell receptor beta chain was observed at least ten times. This sample was taken from a study of regulatory T cells in long-lasting Graves disease. Time point meaning: persistent/refractory GD, antithyroid drugs over 5 years with positive TRAb. Generation of the TCR library employed RNA extracted from PBMCs. Arm-PCR of CDR3 regions and iRepertoire HTBI primers were the basis on which TCR beta libraries were built. TCRdb re-analysed the multiplex PCR reads in MiXCR, keeping a single row per CDR3 protein. The table shows hundreds of thousands of distinct CDR3 sequences, with around 20% occurring only once. Germline V gives CDR1 SNHLY, CDR2 FYNNEI. This CDR3 is built from 15 residues. Trimming removed 2 bases at V and 2 bases at J, with 10 bases between.

The chain is built from TRBV2 and TRBJ1-5, with a tentative D call TRBD1 (5 bases). The sample consisted of peripheral blood mononuclear cells (PBMCs), taken when the disease was refractory, from a patient treated with antithyroid drugs. This receptor was taken from a female donor with Graves disease. This chain's CDR3 is CASSEQGGGNQPQHF. CDR3 in DNA: TGTGCCAGCAGTGAACAGGGTGGTGGCAATCAGCCCCAGCATTTT.